This TCR beta chain was observed in a study of CD8+ T cells in alopecia areata. The overall study: Tofacitinib therapy lasting 6 to 18 months was followed by 6 months off drug.

The CDR3 runs to 11 residues. CDR1 is SGHAT and CDR2 is FQNNGV in the germline V gene. V was clipped by 2 bases and J by 5 bases, with 2 bases between them. Extraction of RNA preceded its reverse transcription into cDNA, which served as the sequencing template. The table came from immunoSEQ multiplex PCR; TCRdb's copy has only in-frame clones and leaves some out. The sample yields roughly 140,000 clones, about 47% seen once. The J gene is TRBJ2-3, the V gene TRBV11-2; D unresolved. The TCR was taken from a human donor with alopecia areata. The sequences come from CD4+ T cells sorted from blood, collected at week 0. CDR3 nucleotides: TGTGCCAGCAGCTTACAAGATACGCAGTATTTT. Amino acid sequence: CASSLQDTQYF.